This T cell receptor (beta chain) is drawn from a study of spatial heterogeneity in lung cancer. The time point was: blood at routine non-recurrence follow-up after resection. In each case, whole RNA from tumor, nontumor lung or frozen PBMC was sequenced unsorted. This clonotype was observed a handful of times. Germline CDR1 reads DFQATT; CDR2 reads SNEGSKA (reference sequence). This CDR3 is built from 12 residues. V lost 2 bases and J lost 3, with 8 bases in between. TCRdb re-called the 5' RACE reads with MiXCR, one entry per CDR3 protein. The sample records about 110,000 distinct CDR3 sequences, 11% being singletons.

The material sequenced was PBMCs, taken at follow-up. The chain uses TRBV20-1 and TRBJ2-7, with no clear D. This clonotype was obtained from a female donor with early-stage non-small cell lung cancer. The CDR3 coding sequence is TGCAGTGCTAGATACTACAACTACGAGCAGTACTTC. Translated: CSARYYNYEQYF.